This T cell receptor (beta chain) was captured by sequencing in a study of shared clonotypes between healthy human individuals. Study-wide results and limits: Among several donors, about 5% of naive CD4 clonotypes were found in common. Exclusively blood specimens were collected; tissue repertoires likely differ. In having few donors, the study represented limited genetic and exposure-history diversity.

Trimming pared 0 bases from V and 3 bases from J, leaving 10 bases between. Germline V gene lookup returns CDR1 SGDLS and CDR2 YYNGEE. This CDR3 is 14 amino acids long. CD45RO-negative, CCR7-selected cells formed the naive CD8 fraction, which excluded terminally differentiated effector memory CD45RA+ cells. Turning to this clone: Its target is unknown. Other DNA sequences in this specimen translate into the identical CDR3.

TCRdb keeps only in-frame clones here, not all; method: immunoSEQ multiplex PCR. The sample has roughly 1,800,000 clones, about 94% seen once; the top ten hold approximately 1%. Sequenced sample: naive CD8+ T cells sorted from blood. This sequence joins TRBV9 and TRBJ2-7; tentatively, D is TRBD1 (6 bases). The receptor was derived from a man aged 18 to 30 in good health. The CDR3, as DNA: TGTGCCAGCAGCGTAGGTGGGGGCAACTACGAGCAGTACTTC. Encoded protein: CASSVGGGNYEQYF.